The sequence of this T cell receptor (beta chain) was determined in a study of blood T cell repertoires in COVID-19. Study-level information: COVID-19 samples, acute and convalescent, were from the United States, Italy and Spain. T cells, B-cell-depleted T cells, or PBMCs supplied cDNA or gDNA.

Per the original methods: Estimation of nucleated cell counts was performed using reference gene primer amplification. The table came from immunoSEQ multiplex PCR; TCRdb's copy has only in-frame clones and leaves some out. V and J calls plus clone size are reproduced from that table; the DNA served to infer D and trimming. The sample records over 95,000 clones, 75% to 90% being singletons. V lost 4 bases to trimming and J lost 0 bases, with 16 bases between them. This CDR3 has 16 residues. Germline V gene lookup returns CDR1 GTSNPN and CDR2 SVGIG (reference sequence). Sequencing was carried out using peripheral blood. This rearrangement joins TRBV30 to TRBJ1-3; no clear D gene. The sequence came from a middle-aged woman with acute or convalescent COVID-19. The CDR3 region has the DNA TGTGCCTGGATTTCGGGGATGTCCCTCTCTGGAAACACCATATATTTT. Protein sequence: CAWISGMSLSGNTIYF. Full variable domain (missing parts from reference TRBV30 and TRBJ1-3): SQTIHQWPATLVQPVGSPLSLECTVEGTSNPNLYWYRQAAGRGLQLLFYSVGIGQISSEVPQNLSASRPQDRQFILSSKKLLLSDSGFYLCAWISGMSLSGNTIYFGEGSWLTVV.